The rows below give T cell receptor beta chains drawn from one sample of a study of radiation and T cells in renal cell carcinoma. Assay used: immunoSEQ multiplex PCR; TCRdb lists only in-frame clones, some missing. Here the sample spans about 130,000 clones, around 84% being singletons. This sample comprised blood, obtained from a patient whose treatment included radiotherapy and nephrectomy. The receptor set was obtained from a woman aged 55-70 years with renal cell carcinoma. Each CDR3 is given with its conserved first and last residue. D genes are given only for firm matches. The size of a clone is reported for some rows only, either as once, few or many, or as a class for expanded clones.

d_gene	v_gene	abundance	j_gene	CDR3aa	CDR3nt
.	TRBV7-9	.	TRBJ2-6	CASSSISGANVLTF	TGTGCCAGCAGCTCGATCTCTGGGGCCAACGTCCTGACTTTC
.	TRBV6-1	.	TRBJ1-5	CASSEASGANQPQHF	TGTGCCAGCAGTGAAGCTTCGGGGGCGAATCAGCCCCAGCATTTT
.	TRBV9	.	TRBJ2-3	CASSATALTDTQYF	TGTGCCAGCAGCGCGACAGCCCTCACAGATACGCAGTATTTT
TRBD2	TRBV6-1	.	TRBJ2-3	CASSEVLAGPDTQYF	TGTGCCAGCAGTGAAGTACTAGCGGGGCCAGATACGCAGTATTTT
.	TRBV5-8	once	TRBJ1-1	CASSWVVSGGAVTFF	TGTGCCAGCAGCTGGGTTGTAAGTGGGGGCGCGGTAACTTTCTTT
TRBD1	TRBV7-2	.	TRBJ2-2	CASSSDRVSGELFF	TGTGCCAGCAGCTCGGACAGGGTTTCGGGGGAGCTGTTTTTT
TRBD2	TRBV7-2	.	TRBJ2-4	CASSLVGTSGTGAKNIQYF	TGTGCCAGCAGCTTAGTAGGGACTAGCGGGACGGGGGCCAAAAACATTCAGTACTTC
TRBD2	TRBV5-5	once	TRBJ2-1	CASSLGLAGGGNEQFF	TGTGCCAGCAGCTTGGGGTTAGCGGGAGGGGGCAATGAGCAGTTCTTC
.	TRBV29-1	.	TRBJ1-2	CSVVGATNYGYTF	TGCAGCGTTGTTGGGGCAACTAACTATGGCTACACCTTC
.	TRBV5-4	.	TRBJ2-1	CASSLGGALYNEQFF	TGTGCCAGCAGCTTGGGGGGGGCATTGTACAATGAGCAGTTCTTC
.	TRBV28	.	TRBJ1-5	CASSPWAGISNQPQHF	TGTGCCAGCAGTCCCTGGGCAGGGATTAGCAATCAGCCCCAGCATTTT
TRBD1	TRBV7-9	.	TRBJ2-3	CASSPRQGEADTQYF	TGTGCCAGCAGCCCCCGACAGGGGGAGGCAGATACGCAGTATTTT
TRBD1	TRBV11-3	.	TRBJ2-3	CASSSGQGTDTQYF	TGTGCCAGCAGCTCGGGACAGGGGACAGATACGCAGTATTTT
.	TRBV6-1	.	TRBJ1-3	CASINRSGNTIYF	TGTGCCAGCATCAACAGGTCTGGAAACACCATATATTTT
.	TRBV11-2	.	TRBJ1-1	CASSLSDTEAFF	TGTGCCAGCAGCTTAAGCGACACTGAAGCTTTCTTT
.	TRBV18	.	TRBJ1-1	CASSPLGGAGTEAFF	TGTGCCAGCTCACCCCTCGGGGGGGCTGGAACTGAAGCTTTCTTT
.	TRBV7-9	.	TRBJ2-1	CASSLILRTYNEQFF	TGTGCCAGCAGCTTGATACTGAGGACCTACAATGAGCAGTTCTTC
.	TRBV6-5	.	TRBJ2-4	CASTSNRGNIQYF	TGTGCCAGCACCTCAAACCGGGGAAACATTCAGTACTTC
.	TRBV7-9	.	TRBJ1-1	CASSLDQYPGAFF	TGTGCCAGCAGCTTGGATCAGTATCCAGGCGCTTTCTTT
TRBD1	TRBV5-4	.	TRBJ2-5	CASSSRTGGEGETQYF	TGTGCCAGCAGCTCCAGGACAGGGGGCGAGGGAGAGACCCAGTACTTC
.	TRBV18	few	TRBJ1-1	CASSPAGVGNTEAFF	TGTGCCAGCTCACCAGCAGGGGTGGGGAACACTGAAGCTTTCTTT
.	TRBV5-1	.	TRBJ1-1	CASSGSSTGLNTEAFF	TGCGCCAGCAGCGGATCCTCCACAGGGCTGAACACTGAAGCTTTCTTT